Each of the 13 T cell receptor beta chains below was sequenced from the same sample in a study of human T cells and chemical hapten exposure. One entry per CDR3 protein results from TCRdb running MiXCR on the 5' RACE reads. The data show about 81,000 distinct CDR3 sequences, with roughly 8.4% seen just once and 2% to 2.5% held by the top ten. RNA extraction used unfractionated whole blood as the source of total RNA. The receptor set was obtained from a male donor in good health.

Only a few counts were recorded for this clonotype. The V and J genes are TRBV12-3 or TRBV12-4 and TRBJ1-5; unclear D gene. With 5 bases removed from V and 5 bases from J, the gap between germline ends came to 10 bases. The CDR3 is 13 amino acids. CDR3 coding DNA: TGTGCCAGCAGTCCAGAGGTTTATCAGCCCCAGCATTTT. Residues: CASSPEVYQPQHF.

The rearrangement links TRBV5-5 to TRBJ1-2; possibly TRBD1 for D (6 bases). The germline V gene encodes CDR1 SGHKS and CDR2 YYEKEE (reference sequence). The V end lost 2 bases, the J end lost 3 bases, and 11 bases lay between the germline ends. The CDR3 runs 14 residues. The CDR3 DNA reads TGTGCCAGCAGCTTACGAAGGACAGACTATGGCTACACCTTC. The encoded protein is CASSLRRTDYGYTF.

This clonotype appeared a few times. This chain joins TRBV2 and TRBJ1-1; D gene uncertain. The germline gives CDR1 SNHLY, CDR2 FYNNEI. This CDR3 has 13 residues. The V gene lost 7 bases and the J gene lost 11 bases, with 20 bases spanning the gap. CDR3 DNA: TGTGCCAGCACATCCGTCCCAGGAGGATGGGCTTTCTTT. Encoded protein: CASTSVPGGWAFF.

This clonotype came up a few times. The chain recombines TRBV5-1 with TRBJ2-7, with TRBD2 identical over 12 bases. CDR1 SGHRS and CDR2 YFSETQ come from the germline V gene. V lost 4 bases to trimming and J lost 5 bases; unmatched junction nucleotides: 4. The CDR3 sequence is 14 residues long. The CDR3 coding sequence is TGCGCCAGCAGCCTAGCGGGAGGGCCGAACGAGCAGTACTTC. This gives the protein CASSLAGGPNEQYF.

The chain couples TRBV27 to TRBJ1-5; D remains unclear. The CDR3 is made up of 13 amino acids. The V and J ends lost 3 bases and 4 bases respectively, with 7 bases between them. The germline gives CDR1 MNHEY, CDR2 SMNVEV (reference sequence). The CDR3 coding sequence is TGTGCCAGCAGTTTTGGCAGAAATCAGCCCCAGCATTTT. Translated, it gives CASSFGRNQPQHF.

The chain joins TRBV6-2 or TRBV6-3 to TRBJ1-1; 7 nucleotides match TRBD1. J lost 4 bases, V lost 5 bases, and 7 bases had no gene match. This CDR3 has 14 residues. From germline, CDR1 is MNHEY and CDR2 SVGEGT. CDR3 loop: CASSPTGLGTEAFF. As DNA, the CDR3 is TGTGCCAGCAGTCCGACAGGGCTGGGCACTGAAGCTTTCTTT.

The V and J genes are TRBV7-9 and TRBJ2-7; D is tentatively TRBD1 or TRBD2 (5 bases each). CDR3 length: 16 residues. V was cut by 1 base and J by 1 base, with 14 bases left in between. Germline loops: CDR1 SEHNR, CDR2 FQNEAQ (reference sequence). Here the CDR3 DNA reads TGTGCCAGCAGCTTAGGCCGTGGCAGGGAGTCCTACGAGCAGTACTTC. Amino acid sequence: CASSLGRGRESYEQYF.

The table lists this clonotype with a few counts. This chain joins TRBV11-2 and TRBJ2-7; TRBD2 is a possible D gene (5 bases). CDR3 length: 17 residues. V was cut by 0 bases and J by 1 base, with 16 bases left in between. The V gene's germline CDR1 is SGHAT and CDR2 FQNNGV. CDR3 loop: CASSLDAEASGSYEQYF. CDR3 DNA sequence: TGTGCCAGCAGCTTAGACGCCGAGGCCAGCGGATCCTACGAGCAGTACTTC. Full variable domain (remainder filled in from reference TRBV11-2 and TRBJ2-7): EAGVAQSPRYKIIEKRQSVAFWCNPISGHATLYWYQQILGQGPKLLIQFQNNGVVDDSQLPKDRFSAERLKGVDSTLKIQPAKLEDSAVYLCASSLDAEASGSYEQYFGPGTRLTVT.

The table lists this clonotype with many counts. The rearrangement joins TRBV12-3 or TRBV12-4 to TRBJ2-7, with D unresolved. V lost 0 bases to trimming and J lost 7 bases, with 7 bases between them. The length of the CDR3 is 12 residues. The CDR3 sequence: CASSLARLEQYF. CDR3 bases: TGTGCCAGCAGTTTAGCGCGTCTGGAGCAGTACTTC.

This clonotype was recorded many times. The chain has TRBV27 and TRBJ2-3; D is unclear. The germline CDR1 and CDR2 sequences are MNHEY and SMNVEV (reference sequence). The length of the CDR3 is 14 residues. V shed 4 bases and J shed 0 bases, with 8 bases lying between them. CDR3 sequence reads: CASSSILSTDTQYF. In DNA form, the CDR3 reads TGTGCCAGCAGTTCGATCCTTAGCACAGATACGCAGTATTTT.

The CDR3 is CASSYSGGAGGDTQYF. CDR3 in DNA: TGTGCCAGCAGTTACAGCGGGGGGGCCGGTGGAGATACGCAGTATTTT. J is TRBJ2-3 and V is TRBV6-5; TRBD2 matches 10 bases. V was clipped by 2 bases and J by 5 bases; unmatched bases: 7. This CDR3 is built from 16 residues. CDR1 and CDR2 (germline): MNHEY, SVGAGI.

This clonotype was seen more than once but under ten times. The CDR3 sequence: CASSHTGVTEAFF. The CDR3 bases are TGTGCCAGCAGCCATACAGGGGTTACTGAAGCTTTCTTT. V and J are TRBV6-5 and TRBJ1-1, with 7 bases lining up with TRBD1. Germline V gene sequence: CDR1 MNHEY, CDR2 SVGAGI. The CDR3 length is 13 residues. After removal of 6 bases from V and 5 bases from J, the junction contained 6 bases not matched to a gene.

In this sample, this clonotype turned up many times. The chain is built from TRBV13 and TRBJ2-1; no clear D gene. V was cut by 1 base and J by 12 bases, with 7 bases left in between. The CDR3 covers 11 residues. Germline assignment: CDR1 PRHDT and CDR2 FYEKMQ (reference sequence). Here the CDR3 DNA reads TGTGCCAGCAGCTTAGAAGGCAGGCAGTTCTTC. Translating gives CASSLEGRQFF.